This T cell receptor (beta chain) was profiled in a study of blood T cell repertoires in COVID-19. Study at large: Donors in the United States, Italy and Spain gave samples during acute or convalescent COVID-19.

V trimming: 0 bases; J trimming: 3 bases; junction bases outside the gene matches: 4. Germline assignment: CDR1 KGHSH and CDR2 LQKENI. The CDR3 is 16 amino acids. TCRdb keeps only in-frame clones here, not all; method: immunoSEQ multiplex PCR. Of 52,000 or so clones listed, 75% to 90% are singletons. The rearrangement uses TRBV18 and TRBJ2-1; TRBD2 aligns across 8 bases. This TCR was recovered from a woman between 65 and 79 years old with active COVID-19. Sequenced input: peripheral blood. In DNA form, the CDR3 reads TGTGCCAGCTCACCACCGTCCAGCGGGGGCTACAATGAGCAGTTCTTC. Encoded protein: CASSPPSSGGYNEQFF.